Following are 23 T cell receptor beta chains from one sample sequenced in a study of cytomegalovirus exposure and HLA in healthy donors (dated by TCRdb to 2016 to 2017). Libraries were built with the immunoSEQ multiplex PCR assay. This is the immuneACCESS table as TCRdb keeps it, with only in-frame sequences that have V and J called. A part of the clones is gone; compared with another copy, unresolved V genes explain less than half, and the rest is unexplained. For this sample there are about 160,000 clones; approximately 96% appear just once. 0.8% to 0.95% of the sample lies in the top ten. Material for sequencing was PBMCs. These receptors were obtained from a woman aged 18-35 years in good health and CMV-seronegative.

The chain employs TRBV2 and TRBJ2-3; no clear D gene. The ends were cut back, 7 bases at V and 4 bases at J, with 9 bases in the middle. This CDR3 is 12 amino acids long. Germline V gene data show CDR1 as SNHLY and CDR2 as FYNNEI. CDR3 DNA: TGTGCCAGCAAAGCGTCCTCAGATACGCAGTATTTT. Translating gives CASKASSDTQYF.

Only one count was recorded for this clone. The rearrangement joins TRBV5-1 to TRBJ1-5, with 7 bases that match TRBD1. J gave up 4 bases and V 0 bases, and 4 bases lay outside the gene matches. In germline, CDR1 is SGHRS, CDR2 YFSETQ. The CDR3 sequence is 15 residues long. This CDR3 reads CASSLAGGENQPQHF. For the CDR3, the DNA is TGCGCCAGCAGCTTGGCAGGGGGTGAAAATCAGCCCCAGCATTTT.

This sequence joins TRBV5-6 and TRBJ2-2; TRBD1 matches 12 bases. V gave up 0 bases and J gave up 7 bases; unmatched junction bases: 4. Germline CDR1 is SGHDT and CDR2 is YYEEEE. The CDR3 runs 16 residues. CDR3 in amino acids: CASSLERDRGHGELFF. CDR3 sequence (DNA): TGTGCCAGCAGCTTGGAGCGGGACAGGGGGCACGGGGAGCTGTTTTTT.

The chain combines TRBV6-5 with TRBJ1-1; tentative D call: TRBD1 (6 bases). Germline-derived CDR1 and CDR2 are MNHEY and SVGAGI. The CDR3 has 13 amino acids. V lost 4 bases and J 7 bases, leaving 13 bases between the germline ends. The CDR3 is CASSSYGTNEAFF. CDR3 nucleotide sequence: TGTGCCAGCAGTTCGTACGGGACAAATGAAGCTTTCTTT.

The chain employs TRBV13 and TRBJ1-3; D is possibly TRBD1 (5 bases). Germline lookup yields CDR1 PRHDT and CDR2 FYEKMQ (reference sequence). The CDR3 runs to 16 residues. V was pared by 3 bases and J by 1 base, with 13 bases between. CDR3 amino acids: CASSLATASSGNTIYF. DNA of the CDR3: TGTGCCAGCAGCTTGGCGACAGCCTCTTCTGGAAACACCATATATTTT.

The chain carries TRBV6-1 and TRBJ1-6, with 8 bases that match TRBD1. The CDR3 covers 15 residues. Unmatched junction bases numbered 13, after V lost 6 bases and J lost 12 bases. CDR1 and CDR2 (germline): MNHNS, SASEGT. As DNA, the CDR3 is TGTGCCAGCAGGCAGGGGGCTCTAAAGGGTGGACCCCTCCACTTT. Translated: CASRQGALKGGPLHF.

In nucleotides, the CDR3 is TGTGCCATCAGTGTGGACAGGACAGGCTACACCTTC. Protein: CAISVDRTGYTF. The chain links TRBV10-3 to TRBJ1-2, with 7 bases that match TRBD1. The CDR3 is 12 residues long. Germline-derived CDR1 and CDR2 are ENHRY and SYGVKD. V shed 4 bases and J 8 bases; nucleotides not matched to a gene: 4.

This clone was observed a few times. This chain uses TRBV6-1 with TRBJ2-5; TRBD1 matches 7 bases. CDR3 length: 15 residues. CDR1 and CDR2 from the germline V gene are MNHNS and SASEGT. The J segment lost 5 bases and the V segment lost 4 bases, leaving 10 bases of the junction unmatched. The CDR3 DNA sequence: TGTGCCAGCAGTGGGATTCGACAGGGCTCGGAGACCCAGTACTTC. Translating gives CASSGIRQGSETQYF.

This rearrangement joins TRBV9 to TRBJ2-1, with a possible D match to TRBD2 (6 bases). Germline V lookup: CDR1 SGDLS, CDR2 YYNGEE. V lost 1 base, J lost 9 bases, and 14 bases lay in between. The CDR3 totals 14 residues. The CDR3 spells CASSVNQAGGEQFF. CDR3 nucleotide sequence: TGTGCCAGCAGCGTAAACCAAGCGGGCGGTGAGCAGTTCTTC.

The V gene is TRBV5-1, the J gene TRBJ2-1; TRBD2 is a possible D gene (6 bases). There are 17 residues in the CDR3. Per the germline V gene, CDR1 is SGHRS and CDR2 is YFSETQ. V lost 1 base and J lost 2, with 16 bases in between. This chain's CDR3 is CASSLRGAAGTYNEQFF. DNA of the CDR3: TGCGCCAGCAGCTTGCGAGGGGCTGCGGGGACCTACAATGAGCAGTTCTTC.

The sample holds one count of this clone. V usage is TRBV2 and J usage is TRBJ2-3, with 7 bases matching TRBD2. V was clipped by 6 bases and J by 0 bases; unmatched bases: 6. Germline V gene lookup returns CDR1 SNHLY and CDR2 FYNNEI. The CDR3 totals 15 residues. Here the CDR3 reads CASRKLTSSTDTQYF. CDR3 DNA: TGTGCCAGCAGGAAACTGACTAGCAGCACAGATACGCAGTATTTT.

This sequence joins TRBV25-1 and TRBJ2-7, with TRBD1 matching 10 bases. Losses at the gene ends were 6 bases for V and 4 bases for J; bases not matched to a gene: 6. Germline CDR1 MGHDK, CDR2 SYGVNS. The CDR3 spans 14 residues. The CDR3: CASRAGTGVYEQYF. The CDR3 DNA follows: TGTGCCAGCAGAGCCGGGACAGGGGTTTACGAGCAGTACTTC.

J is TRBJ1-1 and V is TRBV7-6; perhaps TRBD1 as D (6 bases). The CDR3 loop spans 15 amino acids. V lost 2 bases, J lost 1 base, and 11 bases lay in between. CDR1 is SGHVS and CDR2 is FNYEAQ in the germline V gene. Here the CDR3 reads CASSLSQGTNTEAFF. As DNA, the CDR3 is TGTGCCAGCAGCTTAAGTCAGGGGACGAACACTGAAGCTTTCTTT.

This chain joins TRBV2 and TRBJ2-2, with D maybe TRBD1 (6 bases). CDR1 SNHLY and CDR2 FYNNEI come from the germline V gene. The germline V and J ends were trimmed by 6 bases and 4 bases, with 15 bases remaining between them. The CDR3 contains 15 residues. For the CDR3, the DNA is TGTGCCAGCAGACACAGGGTTTCTTTCACCGGGGAGCTGTTTTTT. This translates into CASRHRVSFTGELFF. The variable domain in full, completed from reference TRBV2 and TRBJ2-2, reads EPEVTQTPSHQVTQMGQEVILRCVPISNHLYFYWYRQILGQKVEFLVSFYNNEISEKSEIFDDQFSVERPDGSNFTLKIRSTKLEDSAMYFCASRHRVSFTGELFFGEGSRLTVL.

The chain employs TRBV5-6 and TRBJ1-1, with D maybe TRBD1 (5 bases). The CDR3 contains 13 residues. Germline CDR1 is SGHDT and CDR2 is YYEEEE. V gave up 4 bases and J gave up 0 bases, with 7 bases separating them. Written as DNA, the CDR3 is TGTGCCAGCAGCCAGGGTTTGAACACTGAAGCTTTCTTT. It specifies CASSQGLNTEAFF.

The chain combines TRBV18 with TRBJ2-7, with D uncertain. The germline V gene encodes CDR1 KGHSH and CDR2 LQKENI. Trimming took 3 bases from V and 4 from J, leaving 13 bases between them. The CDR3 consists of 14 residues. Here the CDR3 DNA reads TGTGCCAGCTCACCCATCCAGGATTTTTACGAGCAGTACTTC. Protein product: CASSPIQDFYEQYF. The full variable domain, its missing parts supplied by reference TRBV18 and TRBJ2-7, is NAGVMQNPRHLVRRRGQEARLRCSPMKGHSHVYWYRQLPEEGLKFMVYLQKENIIDESGMPKERFSAEFPKEGPSILRIQQVVRGDSAAYFCASSPIQDFYEQYFGPGTRLTVT.

As DNA, the CDR3 is TGTGCCAGCAGCGTTGGGACAGGGGCCTACGAGCAGTACTTC. Encoded protein: CASSVGTGAYEQYF. The rearrangement joins TRBV7-2 to TRBJ2-7, with 10 positions matching TRBD1. The junction had 3 bases not matched to a gene; V was cut back by 5 bases and J by 2 bases. Per the germline V gene, CDR1 is SGHTA and CDR2 is FQGNSA. This CDR3 has 14 amino acids.

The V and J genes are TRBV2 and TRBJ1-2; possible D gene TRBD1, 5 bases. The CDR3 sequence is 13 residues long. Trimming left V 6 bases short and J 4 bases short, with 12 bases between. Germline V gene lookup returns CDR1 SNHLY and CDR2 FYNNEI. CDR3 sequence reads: CASSRAGFYGYTF. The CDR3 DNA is TGTGCCAGCAGCCGAGCAGGGTTCTATGGCTACACCTTC.

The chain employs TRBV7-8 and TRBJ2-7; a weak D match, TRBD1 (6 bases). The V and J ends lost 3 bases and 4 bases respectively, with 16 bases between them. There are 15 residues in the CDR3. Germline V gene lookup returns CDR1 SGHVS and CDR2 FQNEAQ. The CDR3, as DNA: TGTGCCAGCAGCTTCCTCGGGCAGGGGACGTACGAGCAGTACTTC. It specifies CASSFLGQGTYEQYF.

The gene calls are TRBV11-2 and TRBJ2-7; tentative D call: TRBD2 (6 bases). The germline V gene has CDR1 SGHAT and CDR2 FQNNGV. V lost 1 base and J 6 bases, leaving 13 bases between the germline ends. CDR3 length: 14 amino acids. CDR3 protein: CASSLGWGVGEQYF. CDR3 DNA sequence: TGTGCCAGCAGCTTAGGGTGGGGGGTCGGCGAGCAGTACTTC.

The chain's CDR3 is CASSLLEAGAFF. CDR3 nucleotides: TGTGCCAGCAGCTTACTGGAGGCGGGAGCTTTCTTT. This chain links TRBV11-2 with TRBJ1-1; D is unclear. Germline assignment: CDR1 SGHAT and CDR2 FQNNGV. V was shortened by 2 bases and J by 10 bases, with 11 bases between the two germline ends. The CDR3 is made up of 12 amino acids.

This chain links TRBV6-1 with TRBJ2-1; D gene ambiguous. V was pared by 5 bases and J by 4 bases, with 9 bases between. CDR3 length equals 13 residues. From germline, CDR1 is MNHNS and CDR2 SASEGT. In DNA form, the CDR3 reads TGTGCCAGCAGTTATGGGCAGTACAATGAGCAGTTCTTC. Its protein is CASSYGQYNEQFF.

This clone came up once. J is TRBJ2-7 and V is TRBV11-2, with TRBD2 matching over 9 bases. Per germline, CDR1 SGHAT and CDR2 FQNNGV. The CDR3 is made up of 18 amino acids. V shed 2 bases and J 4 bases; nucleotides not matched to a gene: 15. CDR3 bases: TGTGCCAGCAGCTTAAATCTAAAGCGCGGGGGGGCCTCGTACGAGCAGTACTTC. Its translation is CASSLNLKRGGASYEQYF.